The 5 T cell receptor beta chains below all came from one sample that was sequenced in a study of shared clonotypes between healthy human individuals. Method: immunoSEQ multiplex PCR; TCRdb's copy keeps in-frame clones and lacks some. The repertoire consists of 1.4 million or so clones, with around 98.5% occurring once and the leading ten covering 0.36%. The sequenced sample was naive CD4+ T cells sorted from blood. As for subset: CD45RA+ positively selected. These receptors were collected from a man aged 25 to 45 in good health.

Details on this clone: Other DNA variants within this sample encode the same CDR3. The chain couples TRBV15 to TRBJ1-5; maybe TRBD1 (6 bases). V lost 2 bases, J lost 1 base, and 9 bases lay in between. The CDR3 covers 15 residues. CDR1 is LNHNV and CDR2 is YYDKDF in the germline V gene (reference sequence). CDR3: CATSRQGRSNQPQHF. Written as DNA, the CDR3 is TGTGCCACCAGCAGACAGGGGCGGAGCAATCAGCCCCAGCATTTT.

J is TRBJ2-5 and V is TRBV7-2; no clear D gene. CDR3 size: 13 residues. The V end was cut by 5 bases, the J end by 2 bases, with 9 bases between. Germline lookup yields CDR1 SGHTA and CDR2 FQGNSA. The CDR3 nucleotides read TGTGCCAGCAGCCAGATAGGACAAGAGACCCAGTACTTC. It translates to CASSQIGQETQYF. Full variable domain (missing parts from reference TRBV7-2 and TRBJ2-5): GAGVSQSPSNKVTEKGKDVELRCDPISGHTALYWYRQSLGQGLEFLIYFQGNSAPDKSGLPSDRFSAERTGGSVSTLTIQRTQQEDSAVYLCASSQIGQETQYFGPGTRLLVL.

This chain uses TRBV5-5 with TRBJ2-7; 13 nucleotides line up with TRBD2. The CDR3 sequence is 16 residues long. J lost 4 bases, V lost 2 bases, and 6 bases had no gene match. From germline, CDR1 is SGHKS and CDR2 YYEKEE (reference sequence). CDR3 DNA sequence: TGTGCCAGCAGCTTAGCCACTAGCGGGAGGGTATACGAGCAGTACTTC. This codes for CASSLATSGRVYEQYF.

This clone was counted once. The chain employs TRBV27 and TRBJ2-3; perhaps TRBD1 as D (5 bases). This CDR3 region has 15 residues. Trimming removed 5 bases from V and 1 base from J, with 13 bases in between. CDR1 and CDR2 from the germline V gene are MNHEY and SMNVEV (reference sequence). The DNA for the CDR3 is TGTGCCAGCAGTATGGCAGGGTGGGGCACAGATACGCAGTATTTT. Translating it yields CASSMAGWGTDTQYF.

The J gene is TRBJ1-1, the V gene TRBV19; no firm D call. This CDR3 has 15 amino acids. Germline lookup yields CDR1 LNHDA and CDR2 SQIVND (reference sequence). Trimming shortened V by 3 bases and J by 10 bases, and 21 bases separated the two germline ends. Written as DNA, the CDR3 is TGTGCCAGTAGTATCCTGGACGGACGGCCCTATCGAGCTTTCTTT. As protein: CASSILDGRPYRAFF.